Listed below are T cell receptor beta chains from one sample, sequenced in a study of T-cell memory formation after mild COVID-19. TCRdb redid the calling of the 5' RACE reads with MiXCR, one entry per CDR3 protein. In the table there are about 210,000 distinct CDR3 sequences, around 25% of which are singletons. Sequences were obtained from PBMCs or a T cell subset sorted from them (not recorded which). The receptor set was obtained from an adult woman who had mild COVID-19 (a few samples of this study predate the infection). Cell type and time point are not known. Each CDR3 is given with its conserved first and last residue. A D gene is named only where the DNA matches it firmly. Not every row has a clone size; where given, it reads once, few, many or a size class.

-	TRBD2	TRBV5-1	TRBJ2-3	CASRRGTLTDTQYF	TGCGCCAGCAGGCGGGGGACCCTCACAGATACGCAGTATTTT
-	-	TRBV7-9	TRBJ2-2	CASSARDGELFF	TGTGCCAGCAGCGCCAGGGATGGGGAGCTGTTTTTT
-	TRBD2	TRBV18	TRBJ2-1	CASSAGVSNEQFF	TGTGCCAGCTCAGCGGGAGTTAGCAATGAGCAGTTCTTC
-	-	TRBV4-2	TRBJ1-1	CASSQDPNTEAFF	TGTGCCAGCAGCCAAGATCCGAACACTGAAGCTTTCTTT
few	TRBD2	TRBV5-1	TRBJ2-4	CASSFDGGYNIQYF	TGCGCCAGCAGCTTCGACGGGGGGTACAACATTCAGTACTTC
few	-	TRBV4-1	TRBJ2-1	CASSQGALARGAYNEQFF	TGCGCCAGCAGCCAAGGAGCTCTGGCCCGCGGGGCCTACAATGAGCAGTTCTTC
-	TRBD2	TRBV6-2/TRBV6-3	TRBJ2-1	CASSSKIYQLAGNRNEQFF	TGTGCCAGCAGTTCCAAGATTTACCAACTAGCGGGTAATCGCAATGAGCAGTTCTTC
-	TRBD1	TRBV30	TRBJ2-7	CAWSPTGTGTYEQYF	TGTGCCTGGAGTCCTACCGGGACAGGGACCTACGAGCAGTACTTC
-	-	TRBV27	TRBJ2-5	CASSLSVLETVETQYF	TGTGCCAGCAGTTTATCGGTACTAGAGACCGTGGAGACCCAGTACTTC
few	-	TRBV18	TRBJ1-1	CASSPQEWGTNTEAFF	TGTGCCAGCTCACCACAGGAGTGGGGAACGAACACTGAAGCTTTCTTT
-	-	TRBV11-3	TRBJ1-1	CASSGLRTAAFF	TGTGCCAGCTCAGGTTTACGCACCGCGGCTTTCTTT
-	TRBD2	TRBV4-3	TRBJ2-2	CASSQTSGRYTGELFF	TGCGCCAGCAGCCAAACTAGCGGGAGGTACACCGGGGAGCTGTTTTTT
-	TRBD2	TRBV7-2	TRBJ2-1	CASSFLTSVQFF	TGTGCCAGCAGCTTCCTGACTAGCGTGCAGTTCTTC
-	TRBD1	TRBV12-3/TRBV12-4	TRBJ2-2	CASREQGSTGELFF	TGTGCCAGCAGGGAACAGGGGAGCACCGGGGAGCTGTTTTTT
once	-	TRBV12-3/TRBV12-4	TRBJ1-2	CASSLGGGLGGYTF	TGTGCCAGCAGTTTAGGGGGGGGCCTAGGCGGCTACACCTTC
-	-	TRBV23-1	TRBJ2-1	CASSQRTINNEQFF	TGCGCCAGCAGTCAACGGACTATTAACAATGAGCAGTTCTTC
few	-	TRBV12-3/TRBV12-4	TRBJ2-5	CASRSPPRETQYF	TGTGCCAGCAGATCCCCGCCCCGGGAGACCCAGTACTTC
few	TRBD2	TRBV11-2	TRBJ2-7	CASSRAGLASRYEQYF	TGTGCCAGCAGCAGAGCGGGACTAGCCTCCCGTTACGAGCAGTACTTC
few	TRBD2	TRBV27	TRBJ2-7	CASSLSGGTYEQYF	TGTGCCAGCAGTTTGAGCGGGGGAACCTACGAGCAGTACTTC
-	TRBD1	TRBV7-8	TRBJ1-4	CASSPRTGANEKLFF	TGTGCCAGCAGCCCGCGGACAGGTGCTAATGAAAAACTGTTTTTT
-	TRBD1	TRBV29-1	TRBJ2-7	CSVGNRGRSEQYF	TGCAGCGTTGGGAACAGGGGGCGGTCCGAGCAGTACTTC
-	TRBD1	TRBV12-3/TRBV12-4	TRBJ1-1	CASSPRTGLGTEAFF	TGTGCCAGCAGTCCCAGGACAGGGCTGGGGACTGAAGCTTTCTTT
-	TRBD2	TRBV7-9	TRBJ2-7	CASSLDAGAGEQYF	TGTGCCAGCAGCTTAGACGCGGGAGCGGGTGAGCAGTACTTC
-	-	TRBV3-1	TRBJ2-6	CASSQTISGANVLTF	TGTGCCAGCAGCCAAACCATCTCTGGGGCCAACGTCCTGACTTTC
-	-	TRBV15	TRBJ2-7	CATKGGPSYEQYF	TGTGCCACCAAAGGAGGGCCTTCCTACGAGCAGTACTTC
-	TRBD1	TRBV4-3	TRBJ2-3	CASSQGTGSTDTQYF	TGCGCCAGCAGCCAAGGGACAGGGAGCACAGATACGCAGTATTTT
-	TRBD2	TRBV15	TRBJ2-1	CATSPGLAGGPGEQFF	TGTGCCACCAGCCCGGGACTAGCGGGAGGGCCGGGTGAGCAGTTCTTC
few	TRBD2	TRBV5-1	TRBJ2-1	CASSLTSGGPSSYNEQFF	TGCGCCAGCAGCTTGACTAGCGGGGGGCCGAGCTCCTACAATGAGCAGTTCTTC
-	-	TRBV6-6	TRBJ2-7	CASSYSHRGTSYEQYF	TGTGCCAGCAGTTACTCGCACCGCGGGACGTCCTACGAGCAGTACTTC
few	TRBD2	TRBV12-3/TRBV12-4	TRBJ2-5	CASSLVGGRGTQYF	TGTGCCAGCTCACTGGTGGGCGGGAGGGGGACCCAGTACTTC
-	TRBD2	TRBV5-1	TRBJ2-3	CATPRGLDSTDTQYF	TGCGCCACCCCGAGGGGACTAGACAGCACAGATACGCAGTATTTT
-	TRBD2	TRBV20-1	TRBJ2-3	CSATQQAGVADTQYF	TGCAGTGCTACCCAGCAGGCGGGAGTCGCAGATACGCAGTATTTT
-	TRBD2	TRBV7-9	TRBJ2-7	CASSLGYGGDYEQYF	TGTGCCAGCAGCTTAGGTTACGGGGGGGACTACGAGCAGTACTTC
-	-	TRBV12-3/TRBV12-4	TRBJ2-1	CATQAQGSEQFF	TGTGCCACCCAAGCCCAAGGTAGCGAGCAGTTCTTC
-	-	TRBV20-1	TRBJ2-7	CSARPGQSYEQYF	TGCAGTGCTAGACCCGGACAGTCCTACGAGCAGTACTTC
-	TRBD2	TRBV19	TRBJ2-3	CASKTTRTSVTDTQYF	TGTGCCTCCAAGACGACACGGACTAGCGTCACAGATACGCAGTATTTT
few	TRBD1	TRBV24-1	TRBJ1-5	CATSDTKTGFGNQPQHF	TGTGCCACCAGTGATACTAAGACAGGGTTTGGGAATCAGCCCCAGCATTTT
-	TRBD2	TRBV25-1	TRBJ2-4	CASSANWGGGGNIQYF	TGTGCCAGCAGTGCCAACTGGGGGGGAGGAGGAAACATTCAGTACTTC
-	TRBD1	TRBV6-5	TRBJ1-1	CASSLTGGLAANTEAFF	TGTGCCAGCAGTCTAACAGGGGGCTTAGCGGCGAACACTGAAGCTTTCTTT
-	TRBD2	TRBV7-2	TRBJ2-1	CASSLAGGTPYNEQFF	TGTGCCAGCAGCTTGGCGGGAGGGACCCCCTACAATGAGCAGTTCTTC
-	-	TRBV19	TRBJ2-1	CASSTHASTVAPAPQFF	TGTGCCAGTAGTACGCACGCCTCGACCGTAGCCCCTGCCCCGCAGTTCTTC
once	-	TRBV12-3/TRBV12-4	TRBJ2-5	CASRDSSRGRGETQYF	TGTGCCAGCAGAGACTCTAGTAGGGGCCGGGGGGAGACCCAGTACTTC
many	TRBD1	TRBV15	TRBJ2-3	CATSRAGTGGSTQYF	TGTGCCACCAGCAGAGCCGGGACAGGGGGCTCTACGCAGTATTTT
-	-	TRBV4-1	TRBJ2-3	CASSSLSLTSDTQYF	TGCGCCAGCAGTTCCTTATCCCTAACCTCAGATACGCAGTATTTT
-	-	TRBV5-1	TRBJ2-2	CASSFGGTPNTGELFF	TGCGCCAGCAGCTTTGGGGGTACTCCGAACACCGGGGAGCTGTTTTTT
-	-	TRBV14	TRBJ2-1	CASSWRAGPYNEQFF	TGTGCCAGCAGCTGGAGGGCCGGGCCCTACAATGAGCAGTTCTTC
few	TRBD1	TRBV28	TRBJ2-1	CASSFPGQGPPSYNEQFF	TGTGCCAGCAGTTTCCCGGGACAGGGGCCTCCTTCCTACAATGAGCAGTTCTTC
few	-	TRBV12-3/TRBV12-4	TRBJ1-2	CASSFEDYYGYTF	TGTGCCAGCAGTTTCGAGGACTACTATGGCTACACCTTC
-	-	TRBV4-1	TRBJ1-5	CASSQEGDALSVQHF	TGCGCCAGCAGCCAAGAGGGGGACGCCCTTTCCGTACAGCATTTT
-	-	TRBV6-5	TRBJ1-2	CASRSAGTTYGYTF	TGTGCCAGCAGATCAGCCGGGACAACCTATGGCTACACCTTC
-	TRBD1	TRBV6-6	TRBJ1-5	CASSYGTGGGLPQHF	TGTGCCAGCAGTTACGGGACAGGGGGTGGGTTGCCCCAGCATTTT
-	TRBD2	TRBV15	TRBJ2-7	CATSRDVAGGPYEQYF	TGTGCCACCAGCAGAGATGTAGCGGGGGGGCCTTACGAGCAGTACTTC
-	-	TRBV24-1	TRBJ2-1	CATSDLTSFYNEQFF	TGTGCCACCAGTGATTTGACGAGCTTCTACAATGAGCAGTTCTTC
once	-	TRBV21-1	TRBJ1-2	CASSKVDTQNYYGYTF	TGTGCCAGCAGCAAGGTCGACACACAAAATTACTATGGCTACACCTTC
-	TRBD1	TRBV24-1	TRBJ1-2	CATSNRGLNYGYTF	TGTGCCACCAGTAACAGGGGGCTGAACTATGGCTACACCTTC
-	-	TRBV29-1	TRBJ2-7	CSVEKGTYEQYF	TGCAGCGTTGAAAAGGGGACGTACGAGCAGTACTTC
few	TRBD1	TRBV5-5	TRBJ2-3	CASSLPGTGSTDTQYF	TGTGCCAGCAGCCTACCCGGGACAGGGAGCACAGATACGCAGTATTTT
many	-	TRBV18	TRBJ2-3	CASSPQGMGTDTQYF	TGTGCCAGCTCACCGCAGGGAATGGGCACAGATACGCAGTATTTT
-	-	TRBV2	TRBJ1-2	CASRNHEGPGGYTF	TGTGCCAGCAGGAACCACGAGGGACCAGGGGGCTACACCTTC
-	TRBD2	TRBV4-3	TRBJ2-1	CASSPLAGVLNEQFF	TGCGCCAGCAGTCCACTAGCGGGAGTATTGAATGAGCAGTTCTTC